The 9 T cell receptor beta chains in this list originate from one sample, sequenced in a study of blood T cell repertoires in COVID-19. The method was immunoSEQ multiplex PCR; TCRdb's version includes in-frame clones alone and lacks a portion of them. This sample has roughly 380,000 clones, with roughly 90% found just once. Sequencing was done on a sample of PBMCs or T cells enriched from blood (not recorded which). The receptors were sampled from a woman younger than 45 who had been exposed to COVID-19.

J is TRBJ1-1 and V is TRBV6-5; the match to TRBD1 covers 7 bases. This CDR3 comprises 15 residues. Trimming cost V 4 bases and J 3 bases; bases outside gene matches: 8. Per the germline V gene, CDR1 is MNHEY and CDR2 is SVGAGI. CDR3 nucleotide sequence: TGTGCCAGCAGTTTTTCCGGGACAGTCGACACTGAAGCTTTCTTT. Translated: CASSFSGTVDTEAFF.

The chain recombines TRBV29-1 with TRBJ2-7, with no clear D. The CDR3 is 12 residues long. The V gene lost 4 bases and the J gene lost 1 base, with 8 bases spanning the gap. Germline V gene data show CDR1 as SQVTM and CDR2 as ANQGSEA. This CDR3 is CSVVAFSYEQYF. The CDR3 coding sequence is TGCAGCGTTGTTGCGTTTTCCTACGAGCAGTACTTC.

The table lists this clone with a few counts. Within the sample, other DNA sequences also encode this same CDR3. The rearrangement uses TRBV27 and TRBJ1-5, with D perhaps TRBD1 (5 bases). The CDR3 runs to 14 residues. With 1 base removed from V and 4 bases from J, the gap between germline ends came to 8 bases. Germline V gives CDR1 MNHEY, CDR2 SMNVEV (reference sequence). The CDR3 region is CASSLLGGNQPQHF. As DNA, the CDR3 is TGTGCCAGCAGTTTATTGGGGGGAAATCAGCCCCAGCATTTT.

V is TRBV11-2 and J is TRBJ2-1, with D possibly matching TRBD1 (5 bases). The CDR3 is made up of 13 amino acids. V lost 5 bases to trimming and J lost 8 bases, with 13 bases between them. Germline CDR1 reads SGHAT; CDR2 reads FQNNGV. Written as DNA, the CDR3 is TGTGCCAGCAGCCCGACTCAGGGCGATGAGCAGTTCTTC. Encoded protein: CASSPTQGDEQFF.

This chain connects TRBV28 to TRBJ2-7; 12 bases line up with TRBD2. V was clipped by 11 bases and J by 1 base; unmatched bases: 3. This CDR3 region has 13 residues. CDR1 MDHEN and CDR2 SYDVKM come from the germline V gene. The CDR3 DNA reads TGTGCCGGAGGACTAGCGGGATCCTACGAGCAGTACTTC. This encodes CAGGLAGSYEQYF.

This clone was counted only a few times. The chain combines TRBV5-1 with TRBJ2-2; 8 bases match TRBD1. Trimming removed 4 bases from V and 5 bases from J; junction bases left unmatched: 4. This CDR3 has 14 residues. Germline CDR1 reads SGHRS; CDR2 reads YFSETQ. CDR3 sequence: CASSVQGATGELFF. The CDR3 DNA follows: TGCGCCAGCAGCGTTCAGGGGGCTACCGGGGAGCTGTTTTTT.

The chain uses TRBV12-3 or TRBV12-4 and TRBJ1-5, with no clear D. There are 13 residues in the CDR3. The V gene lost 7 bases and the J gene lost 1 base, with 8 bases spanning the gap. The CDR3 spells CASTPESNQPQHF. In DNA form, the CDR3 reads TGTGCCAGCACACCGGAGAGCAATCAGCCCCAGCATTTT.

The DNA of the CDR3 is TGTGCCACCTTACTAGCGGGTGGTCTAGGGGAGCAGTTCTTC. Its protein is CATLLAGGLGEQFF. This chain connects TRBV10-3 to TRBJ2-1, with 9 bases lining up with TRBD2. CDR1 is ENHRY, CDR2 SYGVKD, per germline. After removal of 10 bases from V and 10 bases from J, the junction contained 14 bases not matched to a gene. There are 14 residues in the CDR3.

The V gene is TRBV10-3, the J gene TRBJ1-3, with TRBD1 matching 7 bases. This CDR3 has 17 residues. J lost 0 bases, V lost 6 bases, and 11 bases had no gene match. CDR1 and CDR2 (germline): ENHRY, SYGVKD. The CDR3 reads CAIRGDSGAFSGNTIYF. CDR3 nucleotides: TGTGCCATCAGAGGGGACAGCGGCGCTTTCTCTGGAAACACCATATATTTT.